A selection of T cell receptor beta chains follows, all from one sample in a study of blood T cell repertoires in COVID-19. The protocol was immunoSEQ multiplex PCR, while the TCRdb copy is restricted to in-frame clones and leaves out a portion. The data hold over 200,000 clones, with around 84% observed a single time. Source material: peripheral blood. Receptors were obtained from a woman of 80 years or more with active or convalescent COVID-19. The CDR3 runs from the conserved cysteine through the conserved F or W. The D gene is left open where the match is weak. Expanded clones are given a class, and other clones once, few, many or no size at all.

D gene: -
J gene: TRBJ1-4
clone size: -
V gene: TRBV2
CDR3 protein: CASKPGYNEKLFF
CDR3 DNA: TGTGCCAGCAAGCCAGGCTATAATGAAAAACTGTTTTTT

D gene: -
J gene: TRBJ2-7
clone size: -
V gene: TRBV24-1
CDR3 protein: CATSGRGKDYEQYF
CDR3 DNA: TGTGCCACCAGTGGCAGGGGTAAGGACTACGAGCAGTACTTC

D gene: -
J gene: TRBJ1-6
clone size: -
V gene: TRBV4-2
CDR3 protein: CASSQDWTANNSPLHF
CDR3 DNA: TGTGCCAGCAGCCAAGATTGGACAGCCAATAATTCACCCCTCCACTTT

D gene: -
J gene: TRBJ2-2
clone size: -
V gene: TRBV5-5
CDR3 protein: CASSLERSGQNTGELFF
CDR3 DNA: TGTGCCAGCAGCTTGGAAAGGTCAGGCCAGAACACCGGGGAGCTGTTTTTT

D gene: TRBD1
J gene: TRBJ2-1
clone size: -
V gene: TRBV11-2
CDR3 protein: CASSWIEDRGSEQFF
CDR3 DNA: TGTGCCAGCAGCTGGATCGAGGACAGGGGGAGTGAGCAGTTCTTC

D gene: TRBD1
J gene: TRBJ2-2
clone size: -
V gene: TRBV9
CDR3 protein: CASSVGTGGNTGELFF
CDR3 DNA: TGTGCCAGCAGCGTAGGAACAGGGGGTAACACCGGGGAGCTGTTTTTT

D gene: -
J gene: TRBJ1-2
clone size: -
V gene: TRBV5-1
CDR3 protein: CASSLGQGVYGYTF
CDR3 DNA: TGCGCCAGCAGCTTGGGCCAGGGTGTCTATGGCTACACCTTC

D gene: -
J gene: TRBJ2-2
clone size: -
V gene: TRBV29-1
CDR3 protein: CSVEGGQPPNTGELFF
CDR3 DNA: TGCAGCGTTGAAGGGGGCCAGCCACCGAACACCGGGGAGCTGTTTTTT

D gene: TRBD1
J gene: TRBJ2-2
clone size: -
V gene: TRBV11-3
CDR3 protein: CASVRDRHTGELFF
CDR3 DNA: TGTGCCAGCGTCCGGGACAGACACACCGGGGAGCTGTTTTTT

D gene: TRBD1
J gene: TRBJ1-4
clone size: -
V gene: TRBV9
CDR3 protein: CASSRTTGGSTNEKLFF
CDR3 DNA: TGTGCCAGCAGCCGTACGACAGGGGGCTCTACTAATGAAAAACTGTTTTTT

D gene: TRBD1
J gene: TRBJ2-7
clone size: -
V gene: TRBV28
CDR3 protein: CASDRGELYEQYF
CDR3 DNA: TGTGCCAGCGACAGGGGAGAGCTCTACGAGCAGTACTTC

D gene: -
J gene: TRBJ1-3
clone size: -
V gene: TRBV5-1
CDR3 protein: CASSSGGSGNTIYF
CDR3 DNA: TGCGCCAGCAGCTCTGGGGGGTCTGGAAACACCATATATTTT

D gene: TRBD2
J gene: TRBJ2-7
clone size: once
V gene: TRBV27
CDR3 protein: CASSRASGNYEQYF
CDR3 DNA: TGTGCCAGCAGTCGGGCTAGCGGGAACTACGAGCAGTACTTC

D gene: TRBD2
J gene: TRBJ2-1
clone size: -
V gene: TRBV7-3
CDR3 protein: CASSLGLAARNEQFF
CDR3 DNA: TGTGCCAGCAGCTTAGGGCTAGCGGCAAGGAATGAGCAGTTCTTC

D gene: -
J gene: TRBJ1-3
clone size: -
V gene: TRBV11-3
CDR3 protein: CASSLADRLGDSGNTIYF
CDR3 DNA: TGTGCCAGCAGCTTAGCTGACAGGCTCGGAGACTCTGGAAACACCATATATTTT

D gene: -
J gene: TRBJ2-5
clone size: -
V gene: TRBV7-9
CDR3 protein: CASSSGETQYF
CDR3 DNA: TGTGCCAGCAGCTCCGGAGAGACCCAGTACTTC

D gene: -
J gene: TRBJ1-2
clone size: few
V gene: TRBV18
CDR3 protein: CASSPGQSDGYTF
CDR3 DNA: TGTGCCAGCTCACCTGGACAGTCGGATGGCTACACCTTC

D gene: -
J gene: TRBJ1-2
clone size: -
V gene: TRBV19
CDR3 protein: CASSITVTNYGYTF
CDR3 DNA: TGTGCCAGTAGTATCACAGTTACTAACTATGGCTACACCTTC

D gene: TRBD2
J gene: TRBJ2-2
clone size: -
V gene: TRBV29-1
CDR3 protein: CSVSSGGRVGELFF
CDR3 DNA: TGCAGCGTCTCTAGCGGGGGGCGGGTCGGGGAGCTGTTTTTT

D gene: TRBD2
J gene: TRBJ2-3
clone size: -
V gene: TRBV7-2
CDR3 protein: CASSRSLAGVPDTQYF
CDR3 DNA: TGTGCCAGCAGTCGATCTCTAGCGGGGGTACCAGATACGCAGTATTTT

D gene: -
J gene: TRBJ2-3
clone size: -
V gene: TRBV3-1/TRBV3-2
CDR3 protein: CASSQIKTITTQYF
CDR3 DNA: TGTGCCAGCAGCCAAATTAAAACTATAACTACGCAGTATTTT

D gene: TRBD2
J gene: TRBJ2-3
clone size: once
V gene: TRBV5-4
CDR3 protein: CASSFPAGGSTDTQYF
CDR3 DNA: TGTGCCAGCAGCTTTCCAGCGGGAGGTAGCACAGATACGCAGTATTTT

D gene: -
J gene: TRBJ2-7
clone size: -
V gene: TRBV7-8
CDR3 protein: CASSLGPGDEQYF
CDR3 DNA: TGTGCCAGCAGCTTGGGGCCGGGGGACGAGCAGTACTTC

D gene: TRBD1
J gene: TRBJ2-5
clone size: -
V gene: TRBV3-1/TRBV3-2
CDR3 protein: CASSRAGQGASETQYF
CDR3 DNA: TGTGCCAGCAGCCGGGCGGGACAGGGGGCTTCGGAGACCCAGTACTTC

D gene: -
J gene: TRBJ2-5
clone size: -
V gene: TRBV3-1/TRBV3-2
CDR3 protein: CASSQVGGETQYF
CDR3 DNA: TGTGCCAGCAGCCAAGTAGGAGGGGAGACCCAGTACTTC

D gene: -
J gene: TRBJ1-2
clone size: -
V gene: TRBV7-3
CDR3 protein: CASSLQAGLGYTF
CDR3 DNA: TGTGCCAGCAGCTTACAGGCAGGTCTCGGTTACACCTTC

D gene: -
J gene: TRBJ1-1
clone size: -
V gene: TRBV6-4
CDR3 protein: CASSLSGGTAEAFF
CDR3 DNA: TGTGCCAGCAGTCTATCGGGGGGGACGGCTGAAGCTTTCTTT

D gene: TRBD1
J gene: TRBJ1-5
clone size: few
V gene: TRBV4-1
CDR3 protein: CASSQGDSTRDQPQHF
CDR3 DNA: TGCGCCAGCAGCCAAGGGGACAGTACCAGAGATCAGCCCCAGCATTTT

D gene: -
J gene: TRBJ1-2
clone size: -
V gene: TRBV20-1
CDR3 protein: CSARPSFGYTF
CDR3 DNA: TGCAGTGCTAGACCCTCCTTCGGCTACACCTTC

D gene: -
J gene: TRBJ2-5
clone size: -
V gene: TRBV5-1
CDR3 protein: CASRIWTGSQETQYF
CDR3 DNA: TGCGCCAGCAGGATTTGGACGGGGAGCCAAGAGACCCAGTACTTC

D gene: TRBD2
J gene: TRBJ2-3
clone size: -
V gene: TRBV6-5
CDR3 protein: CASSSGLAGSGGAQYF
CDR3 DNA: TGTGCCAGCAGTTCGGGACTAGCTGGAAGCGGTGGGGCGCAGTATTTT

D gene: TRBD1
J gene: TRBJ1-6
clone size: -
V gene: TRBV6-6
CDR3 protein: CASRQGQAVYNSPLHF
CDR3 DNA: TGTGCCAGCAGACAGGGACAGGCGGTCTATAATTCACCCCTCCACTTT

D gene: -
J gene: TRBJ2-1
clone size: -
V gene: TRBV7-2
CDR3 protein: CASSSLADSYNEQFF
CDR3 DNA: TGTGCCAGCAGCTCCTTAGCGGACTCCTACAATGAGCAGTTCTTC

D gene: TRBD1
J gene: TRBJ1-2
clone size: -
V gene: TRBV6-6
CDR3 protein: CASSYSDRGLGYTF
CDR3 DNA: TGTGCCAGCAGTTACTCGGACAGGGGGCTTGGCTACACCTTC

D gene: -
J gene: TRBJ2-7
clone size: -
V gene: TRBV6-5
CDR3 protein: CASSYGQARYEQYF
CDR3 DNA: TGTGCCAGCAGTTACGGGCAGGCCCGCTACGAGCAGTACTTC

D gene: -
J gene: TRBJ1-3
clone size: once
V gene: TRBV7-8
CDR3 protein: CASSLAARGLSGNTIYF
CDR3 DNA: TGTGCCAGCAGCTTAGCGGCGCGCGGGCTCTCTGGAAACACCATATATTTT

D gene: TRBD1
J gene: TRBJ1-3
clone size: -
V gene: TRBV6-5
CDR3 protein: CASTSPRGRNTIYF
CDR3 DNA: TGTGCCAGCACCTCTCCCAGGGGGAGAAACACCATATATTTT

D gene: TRBD2
J gene: TRBJ2-5
clone size: -
V gene: TRBV2
CDR3 protein: CASSGRLAAQETQYF
CDR3 DNA: TGTGCCAGCAGTGGCCGACTAGCGGCTCAAGAGACCCAGTACTTC

D gene: TRBD1
J gene: TRBJ2-3
clone size: many
V gene: TRBV10-1
CDR3 protein: CASSDKTGGFSTDTQYF
CDR3 DNA: TGCGCCAGCAGTGACAAGACAGGGGGGTTCAGCACAGATACGCAGTATTTT

D gene: TRBD2
J gene: TRBJ2-5
clone size: -
V gene: TRBV5-1
CDR3 protein: CASSLTSGGAGETQYF
CDR3 DNA: TGCGCCAGCAGCTTGACTAGCGGGGGGGCCGGGGAGACCCAGTACTTC

D gene: TRBD1
J gene: TRBJ1-2
clone size: -
V gene: TRBV19
CDR3 protein: CASTPRQGGSSYGYTF
CDR3 DNA: TGTGCCAGTACCCCGCGCCAAGGGGGCTCATCCTATGGCTACACCTTC

D gene: -
J gene: TRBJ2-3
clone size: -
V gene: TRBV7-3
CDR3 protein: CASSLGRGRLTDTQYF
CDR3 DNA: TGTGCCAGCAGCTTAGGGCGGGGACGACTCACAGATACGCAGTATTTT

D gene: -
J gene: TRBJ1-2
clone size: -
V gene: TRBV30
CDR3 protein: CAWSRGNYGYTF
CDR3 DNA: TGTGCCTGGAGCAGGGGAAACTATGGCTACACCTTC

D gene: -
J gene: TRBJ2-7
clone size: -
V gene: TRBV10-3
CDR3 protein: CAISESLRERSYEQYF
CDR3 DNA: TGTGCCATCAGTGAGTCACTACGGGAGAGAAGTTACGAGCAGTACTTC

D gene: TRBD1
J gene: TRBJ1-2
clone size: -
V gene: TRBV11-3
CDR3 protein: CASSRDRADGYTF
CDR3 DNA: TGTGCCAGCAGCCGGGACAGGGCGGATGGCTACACCTTC

D gene: TRBD2
J gene: TRBJ2-5
clone size: -
V gene: TRBV5-1
CDR3 protein: CASSVGLAGGSETQYF
CDR3 DNA: TGCGCCAGCAGCGTGGGACTAGCGGGAGGATCGGAGACCCAGTACTTC

D gene: TRBD1
J gene: TRBJ1-2
clone size: once
V gene: TRBV29-1
CDR3 protein: CSVAEDRGDYGYTF
CDR3 DNA: TGCAGCGTTGCCGAGGACAGGGGCGACTATGGCTACACCTTC

D gene: -
J gene: TRBJ1-3
clone size: -
V gene: TRBV30
CDR3 protein: CAWPWGRLTSGNTIYF
CDR3 DNA: TGTGCCTGGCCGTGGGGGCGCCTGACCTCTGGAAACACCATATATTTT

D gene: -
J gene: TRBJ2-7
clone size: -
V gene: TRBV18
CDR3 protein: CASSPLGSYEQYF
CDR3 DNA: TGTGCCAGCTCACCACTTGGCAGCTACGAGCAGTACTTC